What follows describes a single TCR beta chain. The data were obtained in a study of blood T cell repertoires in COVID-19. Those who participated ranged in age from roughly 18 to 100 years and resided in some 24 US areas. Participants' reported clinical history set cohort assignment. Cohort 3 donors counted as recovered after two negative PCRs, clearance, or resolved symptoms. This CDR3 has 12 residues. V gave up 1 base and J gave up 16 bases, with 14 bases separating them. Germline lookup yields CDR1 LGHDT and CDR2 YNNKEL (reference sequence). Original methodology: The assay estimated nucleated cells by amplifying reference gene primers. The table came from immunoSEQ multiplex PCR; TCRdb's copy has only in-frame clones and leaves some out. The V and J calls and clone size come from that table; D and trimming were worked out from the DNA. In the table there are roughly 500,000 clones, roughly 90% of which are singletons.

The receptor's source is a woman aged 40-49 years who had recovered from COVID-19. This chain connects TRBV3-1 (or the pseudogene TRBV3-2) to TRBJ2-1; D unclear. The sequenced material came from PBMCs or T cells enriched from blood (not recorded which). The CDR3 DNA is TGTGCCAGCAGCCAAGGGCTCCTTGCAAATTTCTTC. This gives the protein CASSQGLLANFF.